This is a list of T cell receptor beta chains from one sample in a study of CD8+ T cells in alopecia areata. Sequenced by immunoSEQ multiplex PCR; TCRdb stores in-frame clones only, minus some. The sample has about 90,000 clones, 44% seen once. The input for sequencing was CD8+ T cells sorted from blood, taken at week 24, from a patient treated with tofacitinib. These TCRs come from a human donor with alopecia areata. CDR3s include the opening cysteine and the closing phenylalanine or tryptophan. The D gene is left open where the match is weak. A row's size may be missing; if present it is once, few, many or a size class.

CAWAAGHGYEQYF	TGTGCCTGGGCCGCGGGACACGGCTACGAGCAGTACTTC	TRBV30	TRBJ2-7	-	-
CASSPGTASTDTQYF	TGTGCCAGCAGCCCCGGGACAGCTAGCACAGATACGCAGTATTTT	TRBV7-8	TRBJ2-3	-	TRBD1
CSVGPRAKQNYGYTF	TGCAGCGTTGGTCCCAGGGCGAAACAGAACTATGGCTACACCTTC	TRBV29-1	TRBJ1-2	-	-
CASSFRPADRNNEQFF	TGTGCCAGCAGCTTCCGACCCGCGGACAGAAACAATGAGCAGTTCTTC	TRBV5-4	TRBJ2-1	-	-
CASSLDVIGNTGELFF	TGTGCCAGCAGCCTAGACGTCATAGGGAACACCGGGGAGCTGTTTTTT	TRBV11-3	TRBJ2-2	-	-
CASSEVQNEQYF	TGCGCCAGCAGTGAAGTACAGAACGAGCAGTACTTC	TRBV10-2	TRBJ2-7	few	-
CASSNPLPGLKRGYTF	TGTGCCAGCAGCAACCCCCTCCCCGGCCTCAAAAGAGGCTACACCTTC	TRBV21-1	TRBJ1-2	-	-
CASSAGDYSNQPQHF	TGTGCCAGCAGCGCCGGGGATTATAGCAATCAGCCCCAGCATTTT	TRBV9	TRBJ1-5	-	-
CASSRNLAGTLGNEQFF	TGTGCCAGCAGCCGCAACCTGGCGGGGACCCTAGGGAATGAGCAGTTCTTC	TRBV4-2	TRBJ2-1	few	-
CASSFRGTRYNEQFF	TGTGCCAGCAGTTTTAGAGGGACCCGCTACAATGAGCAGTTCTTC	TRBV27	TRBJ2-1	-	-
CSVEGRGPTNTGELFF	TGCAGCGTTGAAGGACGAGGGCCTACGAACACCGGGGAGCTGTTTTTT	TRBV29-1	TRBJ2-2	few	-
CSVDPDSLIGAFF	TGCAGCGTCGACCCGGACTCGCTGATTGGAGCTTTCTTT	TRBV29-1	TRBJ1-1	-	-
CASSEEGLAAETQYF	TGTGCCAGCAGCGAAGAGGGACTAGCAGCAGAGACCCAGTACTTC	TRBV14	TRBJ2-5	few	TRBD2
CASSTYSTEQYF	TGTGCCAGTAGTACCTACAGTACCGAGCAGTACTTC	TRBV19	TRBJ2-7	-	-
CASSSVDSGANVLTF	TGTGCCAGCTCCTCGGTGGACTCTGGGGCCAACGTCCTGACTTTC	TRBV6-6	TRBJ2-6	-	-